The source of this TCR beta chain is a study of blood T cell repertoires in COVID-19. Study-wide background: Nucleic acid was either cDNA or gDNA, and it came from T cells, B-cell-depleted T cells, or PBMCs.

Assay: immunoSEQ multiplex PCR; the TCRdb copy retains only in-frame clones and omits some. Of 250,000 to 350,000 clones listed, approximately 90% are singletons. In terms of age and location, participants ranged from about 18 to 95 years and lived in about 25 US areas. Cohorts were based on clinical histories the participants reported. Among Cohort 3 donors, those recovered had two negative PCRs, clearance, or symptom resolution. The CDR3 contains 14 residues. Trimming cost V 10 bases and J 0 bases, with 13 bases left between them. The germline gives CDR1 MNHNY, CDR2 SVGAGI (reference sequence). This chain uses TRBV6-6 with TRBJ1-5; D perhaps matches TRBD1 (5 bases). This sequence was found in a woman aged 40 to 50 who had recovered from COVID-19. The source material was PBMCs or T cells enriched from blood (not recorded which). CDR3 DNA sequence: TGTGCCACAGTAGGGGATTCTAGCAATCAGCCCCAGCATTTT. Translation gives CATVGDSSNQPQHF.